The rows below give T cell receptor beta chains drawn from one sample of a study of cytomegalovirus exposure and HLA in healthy donors. Profiling relied on immunoSEQ multiplex PCR, and the TCRdb table lists in-frame clones only, not all of them. The table shows 160,000 or so clones, with roughly 85% occurring only once. The specimen was PBMCs. The receptors here all came from a male donor in good health and CMV-seropositive. CDR3s include the opening cysteine and the closing phenylalanine or tryptophan. D genes are given only for firm matches. Some rows have no size entry. The others give once, few or many, or a class for an expanded clone.

size: NA
V: TRBV7-9
length: 16
J: TRBJ2-2
D: TRBD2
DNA: TGTGCCAGCAGCTTAGTAGGACCTAGCGGCGCCGGGGAGCTGTTTTTT
CDR3: CASSLVGPSGAGELFF

size: NA
V: TRBV7-2
length: 15
J: TRBJ2-2
D: TRBD2
DNA: TGTGCCAGCAGCAGGACTAGCGACCTGACCGGGGAGCTGTTTTTT
CDR3: CASSRTSDLTGELFF

size: NA
V: TRBV6-5
length: 13
J: TRBJ2-2
D: NA
DNA: TGTGCCAGCAGTTATGAGCGGACCGGGGAGCTGTTTTTT
CDR3: CASSYERTGELFF

size: NA
V: TRBV15
length: 13
J: TRBJ1-2
D: NA
DNA: TGTGCCACCAGCCAAGGGGGGGACTCTGGCTACACCTTC
CDR3: CATSQGGDSGYTF

size: NA
V: TRBV30
length: 17
J: TRBJ2-1
D: TRBD2
DNA: TGTGCCTGGAGTGTCTCTAGCGGCCTCCGTTTCTACAATGAGCAGTTCTTC
CDR3: CAWSVSSGLRFYNEQFF

size: NA
V: TRBV23-1
length: 16
J: TRBJ1-2
D: NA
DNA: TGCGCCAGCACCAACTTACGGGGGGTCCCCGACTATGGCTACACCTTC
CDR3: CASTNLRGVPDYGYTF

size: NA
V: TRBV30
length: 12
J: TRBJ1-2
D: NA
DNA: TGTGCCTGGGCGGGGGAGTGGAATGGCTACACCTTC
CDR3: CAWAGEWNGYTF

size: NA
V: TRBV10-3
length: 13
J: TRBJ2-7
D: TRBD2
DNA: TGTGCCATCAGTGGCGGGACTAGCTACGAGCAGTACTTC
CDR3: CAISGGTSYEQYF

size: NA
V: TRBV7-9
length: 14
J: TRBJ2-2
D: NA
DNA: TGTGCCAGCAGCTTAGGGAGACAGTACGGGGAGCTGTTTTTT
CDR3: CASSLGRQYGELFF

size: NA
V: TRBV5-1
length: 13
J: TRBJ1-2
D: NA
DNA: TGCGCCAGCAGCTTGGTAGGGGAGGGCGGCTACACCTTC
CDR3: CASSLVGEGGYTF

size: NA
V: TRBV21-1
length: 14
J: TRBJ1-2
D: NA
DNA: TGTGCCAGCAGTGAGACAGGGGGTAACTATGGCTACACCTTC
CDR3: CASSETGGNYGYTF

size: NA
V: TRBV10-3
length: 13
J: TRBJ1-2
D: NA
DNA: TGTGCCATCAGTGTCCCCCAGGTCCCTGGCTACACCTTC
CDR3: CAISVPQVPGYTF

size: NA
V: TRBV6-1
length: 14
J: TRBJ1-5
D: NA
DNA: TGTGCCAGCAGTGATAATGGACAGAATCAGCCCCAGCATTTT
CDR3: CASSDNGQNQPQHF

size: NA
V: TRBV5-4
length: 18
J: TRBJ2-5
D: NA
DNA: TGTGCCAGCAGCTTGGGTCCGGCTAGGGCTGGAGGTCAAGAGACCCAGTACTTC
CDR3: CASSLGPARAGGQETQYF

size: NA
V: TRBV5-1
length: 14
J: TRBJ2-2
D: NA
DNA: TGCGCCAGCAGCTTGTCACAGCGGTCCGGGGAGCTGTTTTTT
CDR3: CASSLSQRSGELFF

size: NA
V: TRBV15
length: 12
J: TRBJ2-7
D: NA
DNA: TGTGCCACCAGCAGTGTAGACTACGAGCAGTACTTC
CDR3: CATSSVDYEQYF

size: NA
V: TRBV5-1
length: 15
J: TRBJ2-5
D: TRBD1
DNA: TGCGCCAGCAGCCCTTCGACAGGGTTTGGAGAGACCCAGTACTTC
CDR3: CASSPSTGFGETQYF

size: NA
V: TRBV7-9
length: 14
J: TRBJ1-5
D: NA
DNA: TGTGCCAGCAGCTTACAGGGTCCCGATCAGCCCCAGCATTTT
CDR3: CASSLQGPDQPQHF

size: NA
V: TRBV30
length: 17
J: TRBJ2-2
D: TRBD2
DNA: TGTGCCTGGAGTGTAGGGGTGCTAGCGGGGGTGACCGGGGAGCTGTTTTTT
CDR3: CAWSVGVLAGVTGELFF

size: NA
V: TRBV18
length: 13
J: TRBJ2-3
D: TRBD1
DNA: TGTGCCAGCCAACAGGGGCAGGGAGATACGCAGTATTTT
CDR3: CASQQGQGDTQYF

size: NA
V: TRBV5-1
length: 12
J: TRBJ1-4
D: NA
DNA: TGCGCCAGCAGCCTCGACAGAGAAAAACTGTTTTTT
CDR3: CASSLDREKLFF

size: NA
V: TRBV4-3
length: 16
J: TRBJ1-6
D: NA
DNA: TGCGCCAGCAGCCAAGAGAGGCACTCCTATAATTCACCCCTCCACTTT
CDR3: CASSQERHSYNSPLHF

size: NA
V: TRBV19
length: 18
J: TRBJ2-3
D: TRBD2
DNA: TGTGCCAGTAGTGGCTTCGGAGCGGGAGCTTTCAGCACAGATACGCAGTATTTT
CDR3: CASSGFGAGAFSTDTQYF

size: NA
V: TRBV19
length: 12
J: TRBJ1-2
D: TRBD1
DNA: TGTGCCAGTCTTGGACAGGGTTATGGCTACACCTTC
CDR3: CASLGQGYGYTF

size: NA
V: TRBV28
length: 14
J: TRBJ2-1
D: TRBD2
DNA: TGTGCCAGCGATACTAGCGGTTCCTACAATGAGCAGTTCTTC
CDR3: CASDTSGSYNEQFF

size: NA
V: TRBV7-9
length: 15
J: TRBJ1-4
D: NA
DNA: TGTGCCAGCAGCTCCTCAGTAACAACTAATGAAAAACTGTTTTTT
CDR3: CASSSSVTTNEKLFF

size: NA
V: TRBV27
length: 14
J: TRBJ2-1
D: TRBD2
DNA: TGTGCCAGCAGTTTGAGGACTAGCAGAAGGGAGCAGTTCTTC
CDR3: CASSLRTSRREQFF

size: NA
V: TRBV9
length: 16
J: TRBJ1-3
D: NA
DNA: TGTGCCAGCAGCGTTGGAGGGAAAATCTCTGGAAACACCATATATTTT
CDR3: CASSVGGKISGNTIYF

size: NA
V: TRBV5-1
length: 18
J: TRBJ2-6
D: TRBD1
DNA: TGCGCCAGCAGCCTCTGGTCAGGGGGCACATCTGGGGCCAACGTCCTGACTTTC
CDR3: CASSLWSGGTSGANVLTF

size: few
V: TRBV5-1
length: 15
J: TRBJ2-7
D: TRBD2
DNA: TGCGCCAGCAGCCCGACTAGCGGGGCGCTTTACGAGCAGTACTTC
CDR3: CASSPTSGALYEQYF

size: once
V: TRBV27
length: 16
J: TRBJ1-2
D: TRBD1
DNA: TGTGCCAGCAGTTTAAAGACAGGGAAAGGACCTAGAGGCTACACCTTC
CDR3: CASSLKTGKGPRGYTF

size: NA
V: TRBV11-2
length: 14
J: TRBJ2-5
D: NA
DNA: TGTGCCAGCAGCTTTAACAGGCCCGAAGAGACCCAGTACTTC
CDR3: CASSFNRPEETQYF

size: NA
V: TRBV9
length: 14
J: TRBJ2-3
D: TRBD1
DNA: TGTGCCAGCAAATCGACAGGGAGCACAGATACGCAGTATTTT
CDR3: CASKSTGSTDTQYF

size: once
V: TRBV5-6
length: 15
J: TRBJ1-1
D: NA
DNA: TGTGCCAGCAGCTTTTACAGGCTTGGGAACACTGAAGCTTTCTTT
CDR3: CASSFYRLGNTEAFF

size: once
V: TRBV29-1
length: 13
J: TRBJ1-4
D: NA
DNA: TGCAGCGTCCTGGCGGGGATGGGTGAAAAACTGTTTTTT
CDR3: CSVLAGMGEKLFF

size: NA
V: TRBV28
length: 14
J: TRBJ1-5
D: TRBD1
DNA: TGTGCCAGCAGTTTAGGGACAGGCAATCAGCCCCAGCATTTT
CDR3: CASSLGTGNQPQHF

size: NA
V: TRBV30
length: 15
J: TRBJ2-5
D: TRBD1
DNA: TGTGCCTGGACCCCGCTGAGGGGGCGGCAAGAGACCCAGTACTTC
CDR3: CAWTPLRGRQETQYF

size: NA
V: TRBV11-2
length: 14
J: TRBJ2-7
D: TRBD1
DNA: TGTGCCAGCAGCTCGGCCGGGACAGGGAACGAGCAGTACTTC
CDR3: CASSSAGTGNEQYF

size: NA
V: TRBV9
length: 14
J: TRBJ1-6
D: NA
DNA: TGTGCCAGCAGCCGGGGGGGCTCTGATTCACCCCTCCACTTT
CDR3: CASSRGGSDSPLHF

size: NA
V: TRBV9
length: 15
J: TRBJ2-7
D: TRBD1
DNA: TGTGCCAGCAGCGTAGGAGGGGGCTTAGCCCACGAGCAGTACTTC
CDR3: CASSVGGGLAHEQYF

size: NA
V: TRBV9
length: 14
J: TRBJ2-7
D: TRBD1
DNA: TGTGCCAGCAGCGTTGGGACAGGGACCTACGAGCAGTACTTC
CDR3: CASSVGTGTYEQYF

size: NA
V: TRBV4-1
length: 15
J: TRBJ2-1
D: TRBD1
DNA: TGCGCCAGCAGCTCCCGGGACAGGGGTGTGAATGAGCAGTTCTTC
CDR3: CASSSRDRGVNEQFF

size: NA
V: TRBV4-1
length: 15
J: TRBJ1-1
D: TRBD1
DNA: TGCGCCAGCAGCCAAGAGCCCACAGGGGGCACTGAAGCTTTCTTT
CDR3: CASSQEPTGGTEAFF

size: NA
V: TRBV30
length: 13
J: TRBJ2-1
D: NA
DNA: TGTGCCTACTTGACATCTTCCTACAATGAGCAGTTCTTC
CDR3: CAYLTSSYNEQFF

size: NA
V: TRBV9
length: 14
J: TRBJ2-7
D: TRBD2
DNA: TGTGCCAGCAGCTCGGGACTAGCGGACTACGAGCAGTACTTC
CDR3: CASSSGLADYEQYF

size: NA
V: TRBV1
length: 16
J: TRBJ2-1
D: NA
DNA: TGCACCAGCAGCCAAGGAAGCCTAGCGGGAGACAATGAGCAGTTCTTC
CDR3: CTSSQGSLAGDNEQFF

size: NA
V: TRBV10-1
length: 17
J: TRBJ2-7
D: TRBD2
DNA: TGCGCCAGCAGTGAGGATCTAGCGGGGGCTCCTTCCTACGAGCAGTACTTC
CDR3: CASSEDLAGAPSYEQYF

size: NA
V: TRBV19
length: 13
J: TRBJ2-7
D: TRBD1
DNA: TGTGCCAGTGGGACAGGGGTTCGGTACGAGCAGTACTTC
CDR3: CASGTGVRYEQYF

size: NA
V: TRBV5-1
length: 13
J: TRBJ1-2
D: TRBD1
DNA: TGCGCCAGCAGCCCCAGGGGGCAGAATGGCTACACCTTC
CDR3: CASSPRGQNGYTF

size: NA
V: TRBV7-9
length: 18
J: TRBJ1-6
D: NA
DNA: TGTGCCAGCAGCCCTGCCGGCCCCCACGAGGTTCGGAATTCACCCCTCCACTTT
CDR3: CASSPAGPHEVRNSPLHF

size: NA
V: TRBV6-5
length: 12
J: TRBJ1-6
D: NA
DNA: TGTGCCAGCCGACAGTATAATTCACCCCTCCACTTT
CDR3: CASRQYNSPLHF

size: once
V: TRBV30
length: 13
J: TRBJ1-1
D: NA
DNA: TGTGCCTGGAAGTTTGGAGGAAGCACTGAAGCTTTCTTT
CDR3: CAWKFGGSTEAFF

size: NA
V: TRBV11-3
length: 17
J: TRBJ2-2
D: TRBD2
DNA: TGTGCCAGCAGCTTAGATGGGGCGGGGGCGAACACCGGGGAGCTGTTTTTT
CDR3: CASSLDGAGANTGELFF

size: NA
V: TRBV28
length: 14
J: TRBJ2-3
D: NA
DNA: TGTGCCACCTCGACCGGCGGGGTGGCAGATACGCAGTATTTT
CDR3: CATSTGGVADTQYF

size: NA
V: TRBV4-1
length: 15
J: TRBJ2-7
D: TRBD1
DNA: TGCGCCAGCAGCCAAGTAGGACAGGGTAAGGGCGAGCAGTACTTC
CDR3: CASSQVGQGKGEQYF